This T cell receptor beta chain was identified in a study of blood T cell repertoires in COVID-19. Study context: From T cells, B-cell-depleted T cells, or PBMCs came the material, which was cDNA or gDNA.

This CDR3 has 18 amino acids. V lost 3 bases and J lost 4; bases outside the gene matches: 13. Germline CDR1 LGHNA, CDR2 YSLEER. Using immunoSEQ multiplex PCR, the repertoire was profiled, and TCRdb retains in-frame clones only, with some absent. The sample shows tens of thousands of clones, 86% of them seen only once. The rearrangement uses TRBV4-3 and TRBJ2-7, with 12 bases matching TRBD1. This clonotype was sampled from a man aged 50 or older with active or convalescent COVID-19. Sequenced sample: peripheral blood. The CDR3 DNA follows: TGCGCCAGCAGCCAGACCGGGACAGGGGGCGACAGTAATTACGAGCAGTACTTC. Translating gives CASSQTGTGGDSNYEQYF.